The 28 T cell receptor beta chains below come from one sample, sequenced in a study of cytomegalovirus exposure and HLA in healthy donors. The PCR used 60 Vbeta and 13 Jbeta primers. Profiling relied on immunoSEQ multiplex PCR, and the TCRdb table lists in-frame clones only, not all of them. The table lists 110,000 or so clones, over 65% of them singletons. The material sequenced was PBMCs. Receptors originate from a woman in her 50s in good health and CMV-seropositive.

The chain uses TRBV15 and TRBJ1-1, with 9 bases matching TRBD1. This CDR3 contains 16 residues. Unmatched junction bases numbered 8, after V lost 5 bases and J lost 1 base. The V gene's germline CDR1 is LNHNV and CDR2 YYDKDF (reference sequence). CDR3 loop: CATSSGQGLTNTEAFF. DNA for the CDR3: TGTGCCACCAGCTCGGGACAGGGCCTAACGAACACTGAAGCTTTCTTT.

On this clone: The sample has other DNA sequences that encode this CDR3 too. The chain joins TRBV29-1 to TRBJ1-1; the D gene is possibly TRBD1 (6 bases). CDR1 is SQVTM and CDR2 is ANQGSEA in the germline V gene. V lost 6 bases and J 1 base, leaving 6 bases between the germline ends. The CDR3 has 11 residues. The CDR3 spells CSVQGNTEAFF. CDR3 coding DNA: TGCAGCGTACAGGGGAACACTGAAGCTTTCTTT.

The chain recombines TRBV7-2 with TRBJ1-2; 8 bases align to TRBD1. Germline V gene data show CDR1 as SGHTA and CDR2 as FQGNSA. The CDR3 sequence is 15 residues long. V shed 0 bases, J shed 7 bases, and the junction held 7 bases outside the gene matches. CDR3 loop: CASSLAGQERFGYTF. The CDR3 region has the DNA TGTGCCAGCAGCTTAGCGGGACAGGAACGGTTTGGCTACACCTTC.

This chain connects TRBV25-1 to TRBJ1-3; TRBD1 matches 9 bases. The CDR3 loop spans 15 amino acids. The J segment lost 3 bases and the V segment lost 6 bases, leaving 6 bases of the junction unmatched. Germline values: CDR1 MGHDK, CDR2 SYGVNS. The CDR3 DNA follows: TGTGCCAGCAGCCAGGGACAGGGAATTGGAAACACCATATATTTT. Translating gives CASSQGQGIGNTIYF.

The chain couples TRBV10-3 to TRBJ1-2; a weak D match, TRBD1 (5 bases). V was cut by 0 bases and J by 7 bases, with 21 bases left in between. Germline assignment: CDR1 ENHRY and CDR2 SYGVKD. This CDR3 is built from 17 residues. The CDR3 protein is CAISESIDLMQGGGYTF. In nucleotides, the CDR3 is TGTGCCATCAGTGAGTCGATTGATTTAATGCAGGGTGGTGGCTACACCTTC.

The chain's CDR3 is CASSGLTGSEQYF. CDR3 sequence (DNA): TGTGCCAGCAGCGGGTTGACAGGGAGCGAGCAGTACTTC. The chain combines TRBV7-8 with TRBJ2-7, with 7 positions matching TRBD1. Trimming cost V 5 bases and J 6 bases; bases outside gene matches: 7. This CDR3 region has 13 residues. Germline assignment: CDR1 SGHVS and CDR2 FQNEAQ.

The rearrangement joins TRBV4-3 to TRBJ1-4; D is unresolved. V lost 1 base, J lost 8 bases, and 11 bases lay in between. The germline V gene has CDR1 LGHNA and CDR2 YSLEER. This CDR3 spans 14 amino acids. The CDR3 loop reads CASSQGPEREKLFF. The CDR3 DNA reads as TGCGCCAGCAGCCAAGGCCCAGAGAGGGAAAAACTGTTTTTT.

The chain uses TRBV2 and TRBJ2-7; 8 bases map to TRBD1. CDR1 SNHLY and CDR2 FYNNEI come from the germline V gene. CDR3 length: 15 residues. With 2 bases clipped from V and 5 bases from J, the junction kept 8 bases outside the gene matches. CDR3 amino acids: CASSESIGQGHEQYF. CDR3 nucleotides: TGTGCCAGCAGTGAAAGTATAGGACAGGGCCACGAGCAGTACTTC.

The J gene is TRBJ2-7, the V gene TRBV5-1; D not resolved. The V end was cut by 0 bases, the J end by 7 bases, with 5 bases between. From germline, CDR1 is SGHRS and CDR2 YFSETQ. The CDR3 is 11 residues long. The CDR3 protein is CASSLAGEQYF. The CDR3 coding sequence is TGCGCCAGCAGCTTGGCAGGAGAGCAGTACTTC.

This clone has a handful of counts. The rearrangement joins TRBV5-4 to TRBJ2-5, with 10 bases identical to TRBD1. The length of the CDR3 is 16 residues. Germline assignment: CDR1 SGHNT and CDR2 YYREEE (reference sequence). The V segment lost 3 bases and the J segment 5 bases; nucleotides outside the gene matches: 10. The CDR3: CASSSYLTGGEETQYF. The CDR3 nucleotides are TGTGCCAGCAGCTCCTACCTGACAGGGGGCGAGGAGACCCAGTACTTC.

The J gene is TRBJ1-4, the V gene TRBV18; tentative D call: TRBD1 (5 bases). CDR1 and CDR2 from the germline V gene are KGHSH and LQKENI. The CDR3 runs 14 residues. V was trimmed by 2 bases and J by 4 bases, leaving 8 bases between them. The CDR3 coding sequence is TGTGCCAGCTCACCAGAGACAGTTAATGAAAAACTGTTTTTT. This gives the protein CASSPETVNEKLFF.

This chain uses TRBV6-5 with TRBJ1-3; D may be TRBD1 (5 bases). The CDR3 is made up of 16 amino acids. Germline V gene data show CDR1 as MNHEY and CDR2 as SVGAGI. The ends were cut back, 0 bases at V and 4 bases at J, with 13 bases in the middle. This CDR3 reads CASSYSQGGRGNTIYF. The DNA of the CDR3 is TGTGCCAGCAGTTACTCCCAGGGTGGAAGAGGAAACACCATATATTTT.

The chain is built from TRBV28 and TRBJ2-7; the D gene is possibly TRBD2 (7 bases). CDR3 length: 12 residues. Trimming took off 6 bases at V and 13 bases at J, with 19 bases between the two ends. The germline CDR1 and CDR2 sequences are MDHEN and SYDVKM. The CDR3 nucleotides read TGTGCCAGCAGACCCCCGGGGGGCCGCGGATACTTC. As protein: CASRPPGGRGYF. Full variable domain (outside the CDR3, taken from reference TRBV28 and TRBJ2-7): DVKVTQSSRYLVKRTGEKVFLECVQDMDHENMFWYRQDPGLGLRLIYFSYDVKMKEKGDIPEGYSVSREKKERFSLILESASTNQTSMYLCASRPPGGRGYFGPGTRLTVT.

The chain recombines TRBV2 with TRBJ2-2; possible D gene TRBD1, 5 bases. CDR1 and CDR2 from the germline V gene are SNHLY and FYNNEI. The CDR3 is made up of 13 amino acids. The V gene lost 7 bases and the J gene lost 6 bases, with 12 bases spanning the gap. CDR3 sequence: CASNRLRSGELFF. The CDR3 bases are TGTGCCAGCAACAGGCTCCGCTCCGGGGAGCTGTTTTTT.

In its sample, this clone was seen a few times. The chain employs TRBV27 and TRBJ1-1, with 7 nucleotides matching TRBD1. V shed 5 bases and J 1 base; nucleotides not matched to a gene: 10. Germline CDR1 and CDR2: MNHEY and SMNVEV (reference sequence). The CDR3 spans 16 residues. For the CDR3, the DNA is TGTGCCAGCAGTACGTGGGACAGCACACCGAACACTGAAGCTTTCTTT. It yields the protein CASSTWDSTPNTEAFF.

The chain carries TRBV6-1 and TRBJ2-7, with 10 bases that match TRBD2. CDR3 length equals 11 residues. V was pared by 9 bases and J by 6 bases, with 2 bases of the junction left unmatched. Germline V gene lookup returns CDR1 MNHNS and CDR2 SASEGT. The CDR3 DNA follows: TGTGCCAGTCGACTAGCGGGCGAGCAGTACTTC. Translating gives CASRLAGEQYF.

The chain uses TRBV19 and TRBJ1-2; D possibly corresponds to TRBD1 (5 bases). This CDR3 spans 15 amino acids. Germline loops: CDR1 LNHDA, CDR2 SQIVND (reference sequence). V lost 8 bases and J 0 bases, leaving 16 bases between the germline ends. In DNA, the CDR3 is TGTGCCAGTTATCGGGGGGACGGCACTAACTATGGCTACACCTTC. Its translation: CASYRGDGTNYGYTF.

The CDR3 region has the DNA TGTGCCAGCAGAAGGGGACTAGCTGACGGGGCCAACGTCCTGACTTTC. Translated: CASRRGLADGANVLTF. This rearrangement joins TRBV28 to TRBJ2-6; 9 nucleotides line up with TRBD2. The length of the CDR3 is 16 residues. Losses at the gene ends were 6 bases for V and 4 bases for J; bases not matched to a gene: 7. CDR1 MDHEN and CDR2 SYDVKM come from the germline V gene.

The chain recombines TRBV18 with TRBJ2-7; TRBD1 matches 12 bases. Per the germline V gene, CDR1 is KGHSH and CDR2 is LQKENI. The CDR3 spans 15 residues. V gave up 3 bases and J gave up 5 bases; unmatched junction bases: 5. The CDR3 nucleotides read TGTGCCAGCTCACCTGGGACAGGGGGCATGGACGAGCAGTACTTC. This codes for CASSPGTGGMDEQYF. Based on the CDR3 plus reference TRBV18 and TRBJ2-7, the full variable domain is NAGVMQNPRHLVRRRGQEARLRCSPMKGHSHVYWYRQLPEEGLKFMVYLQKENIIDESGMPKERFSAEFPKEGPSILRIQQVVRGDSAAYFCASSPGTGGMDEQYFGPGTRLTVT.

V is TRBV7-2 and J is TRBJ2-5; tentative D call: TRBD1 (6 bases). The germline V and J ends were trimmed by 5 bases and 4 bases, with 11 bases remaining between them. CDR3 length equals 13 residues. Germline lookup yields CDR1 SGHTA and CDR2 FQGNSA. Written as DNA, the CDR3 is TGTGCCAGCAGCATACACAGGGTAGAGACCCAGTACTTC. Translated: CASSIHRVETQYF.

V gene TRBV7-7 combines with J gene TRBJ2-5; a weak D match, TRBD1 (6 bases). Germline V lookup: CDR1 SSHAT, CDR2 FNYEAQ (reference sequence). The CDR3 extends over 13 amino acids. Trimming stripped 5 bases from V and 9 bases from J, with 16 bases between. In DNA form, the CDR3 reads TGTGCCAGCAGCAGGACAGTACAATCGGCCCAGTACTTC. It translates to CASSRTVQSAQYF.

The chain couples TRBV29-1 to TRBJ2-3, with 7 bases that match TRBD1. The V segment lost 5 bases and the J segment 4 bases; nucleotides outside the gene matches: 3. The germline gives CDR1 SQVTM, CDR2 ANQGSEA. This CDR3 contains 12 residues. The CDR3 protein is CSVLGGADTQYF. The CDR3, as DNA: TGCAGCGTTTTAGGGGGCGCAGATACGCAGTATTTT.

The rearrangement links TRBV28 to TRBJ1-5, with D maybe TRBD1 (5 bases). This CDR3 contains 15 residues. Between the trimmed V and J ends, which lost 5 bases and 5 bases, there was a span of 16 bases. Germline CDR1 and CDR2: MDHEN and SYDVKM. The CDR3 sequence is CASSIPWTIYQPQHF. CDR3 sequence (DNA): TGTGCCAGCAGTATCCCGTGGACAATTTATCAGCCCCAGCATTTT.

The chain links TRBV27 to TRBJ1-5; D remains ambiguous. The CDR3 consists of 14 residues. Germline lookup yields CDR1 MNHEY and CDR2 SMNVEV (reference sequence). V dropped 6 bases and J dropped 0 bases, with 9 bases sitting between them. The CDR3: CASSSTNSNQPQHF. Written as DNA, the CDR3 is TGTGCCAGCAGCTCTACTAATAGCAATCAGCCCCAGCATTTT.

The table lists this clone with a few counts. The chain links TRBV10-3 to TRBJ2-3; the D gene is possibly TRBD1 (6 bases). Per the germline V gene, CDR1 is ENHRY and CDR2 is SYGVKD. CDR3 length equals 15 residues. Trimming took 7 bases from V and 0 from J, leaving 14 bases between them. In nucleotides, the CDR3 is TGTGCCATCAAGGCAGCAGGGGCTAGCACAGATACGCAGTATTTT. Residues: CAIKAAGASTDTQYF.

V usage is TRBV5-1 and J usage is TRBJ1-2; 7 bases line up with TRBD1. This CDR3 has 15 amino acids. CDR1 and CDR2 (germline): SGHRS, YFSETQ. After removal of 4 bases from V and 0 bases from J, the junction contained 6 bases not matched to a gene. The CDR3 nucleotides are TGCGCCAGCAGCATCTTGACAGGGTCTAACTATGGCTACACCTTC. Translated: CASSILTGSNYGYTF.

The CDR3 here is CASSGGQVAAETQYF. The CDR3 DNA reads TGCGCCAGCAGCGGAGGACAGGTTGCAGCAGAGACCCAGTACTTC. The gene calls are TRBV5-1 and TRBJ2-5; 7 nucleotides line up with TRBD1. CDR1 SGHRS and CDR2 YFSETQ come from the germline V gene. V was clipped by 4 bases and J by 4 bases; unmatched bases: 10. This CDR3 spans 15 amino acids. Full variable domain (rest looked up from reference TRBV5-1 and TRBJ2-5): KAGVTQTPRYLIKTRGQQVTLSCSPISGHRSVSWYQQTPGQGLQFLFEYFSETQRNKGNFPGRFSGRQFSNSRSEMNVSTLELGDSALYLCASSGGQVAAETQYFGPGTRLLVL.

V gene TRBV27 combines with J gene TRBJ2-3, with 7 bases fitting TRBD2. V lost 2 bases to trimming and J lost 1 base; unmatched junction nucleotides: 12. The CDR3 has 18 residues. Germline V gene data show CDR1 as MNHEY and CDR2 as SMNVEV (reference sequence). CDR3 protein: CASSLRVWAGDGTDTQYF. CDR3 nucleotide sequence: TGTGCCAGCAGTTTAAGGGTCTGGGCGGGAGACGGCACAGATACGCAGTATTTT.